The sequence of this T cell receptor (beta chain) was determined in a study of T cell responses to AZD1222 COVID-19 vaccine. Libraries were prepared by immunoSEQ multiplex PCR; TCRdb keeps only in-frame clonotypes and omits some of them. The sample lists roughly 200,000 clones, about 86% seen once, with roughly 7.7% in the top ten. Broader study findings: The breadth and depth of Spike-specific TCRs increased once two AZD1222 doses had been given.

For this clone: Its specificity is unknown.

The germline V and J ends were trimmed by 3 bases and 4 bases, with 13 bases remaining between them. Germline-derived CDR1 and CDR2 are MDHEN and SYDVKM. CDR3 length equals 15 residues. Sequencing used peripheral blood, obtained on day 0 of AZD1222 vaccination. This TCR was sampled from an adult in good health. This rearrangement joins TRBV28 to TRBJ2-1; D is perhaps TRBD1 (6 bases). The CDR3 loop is CASSFPGDGYNEQFF. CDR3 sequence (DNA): TGTGCCAGCAGTTTTCCAGGGGACGGTTACAATGAGCAGTTCTTC.